The 26 T cell receptor beta chains below were found in one sample sequenced in a study of yellow fever vaccine responses in identical twins. TCRdb fed the RT-PCR reads into MiXCR, producing one record per CDR3 protein. The sample includes approximately 490 distinct CDR3 sequences, 83% of them seen just once. The input for sequencing was T cells from blood (PBMCs), unsorted or a sorted subset (not recorded which), taken before or after yellow fever vaccination (not recorded which). Receptor source: a woman younger than 35 who received the yellow fever vaccine.

The J gene is TRBJ1-1, the V gene TRBV12-3 or TRBV12-4, with a possible D match to TRBD1 (5 bases). CDR3 size: 15 residues. V dropped 1 base and J dropped 11 bases, with 20 bases sitting between them. CDR3 loop: CASSLGRQWPWSAFF. The CDR3 nucleotides read TGTGCCAGCAGTTTAGGACGACAGTGGCCCTGGTCGGCTTTCTTT.

The chain is built from TRBV13 and TRBJ1-3, with a tentative D call TRBD1 (6 bases). V dropped 6 bases and J dropped 6 bases, with 12 bases sitting between them. CDR3 length: 13 residues. CDR1 PRHDT and CDR2 FYEKMQ come from the germline V gene (reference sequence). The CDR3 sequence: CASRRGFENTIYF. The CDR3 DNA follows: TGTGCCAGCAGGAGGGGGTTTGAAAACACCATATATTTT. Filled out from reference TRBV13 and TRBJ1-3, the complete variable domain reads AAGVIQSPRHLIKEKRETATLKCYPIPRHDTVYWYQQGPGQDPQFLISFYEKMQSDKGSIPDRFSAQQFSDYHSELNMSSLELGDSALYFCASRRGFENTIYFGEGSWLTVV.

The chain is built from TRBV15 and TRBJ2-5; D gene uncertain. Trimming shortened V by 1 base and J by 5 bases, and 8 bases separated the two germline ends. The CDR3 is made up of 13 amino acids. Germline V gene sequence: CDR1 LNHNV, CDR2 YYDKDF (reference sequence). The CDR3 bases are TGTGCCACCAGCAGAGGAACGGGTGAGACCCAGTACTTC. This translates into CATSRGTGETQYF.

In its sample, this clonotype was seen once. The chain links TRBV15 to TRBJ1-4; D not resolved. The CDR3 spans 17 residues. Trimming took 0 bases from V and 7 from J, leaving 18 bases between them. Germline CDR1 and CDR2: LNHNV and YYDKDF (reference sequence). The CDR3 DNA follows: TGTGCCACCAGCAGAGAGTCCACTTACATAACAACTGAAAAACTGTTTTTT. The encoded protein is CATSRESTYITTEKLFF.

The genes are TRBV12-3 or TRBV12-4 and TRBJ2-1, with 9 bases identical to TRBD2. V was clipped by 5 bases and J by 6 bases; unmatched bases: 11. The CDR3 is 16 amino acids. The CDR3, as DNA: TGTGCCAGCAGTATTAGCGGGAGAGGAGCTGGCAATGAGCAGTTCTTC. Amino acid sequence: CASSISGRGAGNEQFF.

This chain links TRBV23-1 with TRBJ1-2, with 7 nucleotides matching TRBD1. TRBV23-1 is an ORF for which the function is uncertain. Trimming removed 5 bases from V and 0 bases from J; junction bases left unmatched: 3. This CDR3 has 14 residues. The CDR3 is CASSGTEPNYGYTF. As DNA, the CDR3 is TGCGCCAGCAGTGGGACAGAGCCTAACTATGGCTACACCTTC.

The chain couples TRBV29-1 to TRBJ1-1; tentative D call: TRBD1 (5 bases). Trimming took off 2 bases at V and 1 base at J, with 8 bases between the two ends. The CDR3 extends over 13 amino acids. CDR1 is SQVTM and CDR2 is ANQGSEA in the germline V gene. CDR3 in DNA: TGCAGCGTTGAACGGGGGGAGAACACTGAAGCTTTCTTT. This encodes CSVERGENTEAFF.

DNA of the CDR3: TGTGCCAGCAGCCCGCGCCCCCGGTCGGACGGCTACACCTTC. Translated, it gives CASSPRPRSDGYTF. The J gene is TRBJ1-2, the V gene TRBV16; D gene unclear. Trimming took 4 bases from V and 8 from J, leaving 17 bases between them. CDR1 is KGHSY, CDR2 FQNENV, per germline. This CDR3 has 14 residues.

The chain combines TRBV11-1 with TRBJ2-5, with D possibly matching TRBD2 (6 bases). Germline loops: CDR1 SGHAT, CDR2 FQDESV (reference sequence). The CDR3 contains 13 residues. Trimming took 8 bases from V and 1 from J, leaving 11 bases between them. The CDR3 here is CASQHSGQETQYF. CDR3 coding DNA: TGTGCCAGCCAGCATAGCGGCCAAGAGACCCAGTACTTC.

This chain joins TRBV2 and TRBJ1-2; D is undetermined. From germline, CDR1 is SNHLY and CDR2 FYNNEI. CDR3 length: 15 amino acids. Trimming left V 3 bases short and J 3 bases short, with 14 bases between. The CDR3 is CASSDRRSPDYGYTF. CDR3 nucleotide sequence: TGTGCCAGCAGTGACCGGCGCAGTCCGGACTATGGCTACACCTTC.

This chain links TRBV11-3 with TRBJ2-7; D unresolved. The CDR3 is 12 residues long. V lost 1 base, J lost 7 bases, and 8 bases lay in between. Germline CDR1 and CDR2: SGHNT and YENEEA. CDR3 protein: CASSLAQSEQYF. The CDR3 coding sequence is TGTGCCAGCAGCTTAGCCCAAAGTGAGCAGTACTTC.

This chain links TRBV7-3 with TRBJ2-7; D possibly uses TRBD1 or TRBD2 (5 bases each). V lost 4 bases and J 4 bases, leaving 11 bases between the germline ends. Germline CDR1 reads SGHTA; CDR2 reads FQGTGA. The CDR3 has 13 residues. DNA of the CDR3: TGTGCCAGCAGCTCAGGGAGCCCTTACGAGCAGTACTTC. This encodes CASSSGSPYEQYF.

The chain combines TRBV11-1 with TRBJ2-1, with D perhaps assigned TRBD1 or TRBD2 (6 bases each). Between the trimmed V and J ends, which lost 10 bases and 0 bases, there was a span of 10 bases. CDR1 is SGHAT, CDR2 FQDESV, per germline (reference sequence). This CDR3 is built from 13 residues. The CDR3 here is CATGASSYNEQFF. CDR3 bases: TGTGCCACGGGGGCAAGCTCCTACAATGAGCAGTTCTTC. The full variable domain, with the rest looked up from reference TRBV11-1 and TRBJ2-1, is EAEVAQSPRYKITEKSQAVAFWCDPISGHATLYWYRQILGQGPELLVQFQDESVVDDSQLPKDRFSAERLKGVDSTLKIQPAELGDSAMYLCATGASSYNEQFFGPGTRLTVL.

This chain connects TRBV11-3 to TRBJ2-1; 7 bases line up with TRBD1. Germline V gene sequence: CDR1 SGHNT, CDR2 YENEEA. This CDR3 spans 14 amino acids. V lost 7 bases and J lost 2; bases outside the gene matches: 5. The CDR3 reads CASIDGTAYNEQFF. CDR3 bases: TGTGCCAGCATCGACGGGACAGCCTACAATGAGCAGTTCTTC.

The J gene is TRBJ1-1, the V gene TRBV4-2; D unclear. CDR3 length equals 16 residues. The V gene's germline CDR1 is LGHNA and CDR2 YNFKEQ. Trimming removed 4 bases at V and 3 bases at J, with 18 bases between. As DNA, the CDR3 is TGTGCCAGCAGCCCTGCTTCGAGGGCGCCGGACACTGAAGCTTTCTTT. Its translation: CASSPASRAPDTEAFF.

The rearrangement uses TRBV6-1 and TRBJ2-7; 7 bases map to TRBD2. The V gene's germline CDR1 is MNHNS and CDR2 SASEGT. This CDR3 contains 14 residues. V trimming: 7 bases; J trimming: 0 bases; junction bases outside the gene matches: 6. This CDR3 reads CASTPTSLSYEQYF. As DNA, the CDR3 is TGTGCCAGCACCCCGACTAGCCTCTCCTACGAGCAGTACTTC.

V is TRBV9 and J is TRBJ1-2; possibly TRBD1 for D (5 bases). The CDR3 runs 14 residues. The germline CDR1 and CDR2 sequences are SGDLS and YYNGEE. The ends were cut back, 3 bases at V and 4 bases at J, with 13 bases in the middle. This chain's CDR3 is CASSAMTEVYGYTF. As DNA, the CDR3 is TGTGCCAGCAGCGCAATGACAGAAGTCTATGGCTACACCTTC. Combining the CDR3 with reference TRBV9 and TRBJ1-2 gives the whole variable domain DSGVTQTPKHLITATGQRVTLRCSPRSGDLSVYWYQQSLDQGLQFLIQYYNGEERAKGNILERFSAQQFPDLHSELNLSSLELGDSALYFCASSAMTEVYGYTFGSGTRLTVV.

The rearrangement links TRBV4-1 to TRBJ1-5; 8 bases map to TRBD1. The CDR3 is 16 residues long. Germline assignment: CDR1 MGHRA and CDR2 YSYEKL. The ends lost 0 bases at V and 5 bases at J; junction bases unmatched: 6. The CDR3 sequence is CASSQDSAGGYQPQHF. The DNA of the CDR3 is TGCGCCAGCAGCCAAGATAGCGCAGGGGGCTATCAGCCCCAGCATTTT.

The chain employs TRBV29-1 and TRBJ2-1; 10 bases are a match to TRBD1. The V segment lost 1 base and the J segment 5 bases; nucleotides outside the gene matches: 11. Germline lookup yields CDR1 SQVTM and CDR2 ANQGSEA. This CDR3 has 17 amino acids. Written as DNA, the CDR3 is TGCAGCGTTGAAGGGACAGGGGGTAAACTACCGGACAATGAGCAGTTCTTC. As protein: CSVEGTGGKLPDNEQFF.

The table lists this clonotype with a few counts. The V gene is TRBV6-5, the J gene TRBJ1-1; D unresolved. The V gene's germline CDR1 is MNHEY and CDR2 SVGAGI. V lost 6 bases, J lost 1 base, and 9 bases lay in between. This CDR3 has 13 amino acids. The CDR3 sequence is CASSYTANTEAFF. The CDR3, as DNA: TGTGCCAGCAGCTACACAGCGAACACTGAAGCTTTCTTT.

This clonotype has only one observation. The chain is built from TRBV2 and TRBJ2-3; 12 bases are a match to TRBD2. Germline lookup yields CDR1 SNHLY and CDR2 FYNNEI. CDR3 length equals 17 residues. The trim removed 6 bases at V and 5 bases at J, leaving 12 bases unmatched. The CDR3 nucleotides are TGTGCCAGCAGGGAAACGCTAGCGGGAGGGCCTGAAGATACGCAGTATTTT. This encodes CASRETLAGGPEDTQYF.

V usage is TRBV13 and J usage is TRBJ1-5, with 8 bases identical to TRBD1. CDR3 length: 14 amino acids. CDR1 and CDR2 (germline): PRHDT, FYEKMQ (reference sequence). V trimming: 0 bases; J trimming: 6 bases; junction bases outside the gene matches: 1. The CDR3 here is CASSLGTGVQPQHF. The CDR3 DNA is TGTGCCAGCAGCTTAGGGACAGGGGTTCAGCCCCAGCATTTT.

V usage is TRBV4-1 and J usage is TRBJ2-5, with TRBD2 as a possible D gene (6 bases). Trimming shortened V by 0 bases and J by 2 bases, and 10 bases separated the two germline ends. The CDR3 is made up of 15 amino acids. Germline-derived CDR1 and CDR2 are MGHRA and YSYEKL. The CDR3 sequence: CASSQDFSGQETQYF. The CDR3 nucleotides read TGCGCCAGCAGCCAAGATTTCAGCGGGCAAGAGACCCAGTACTTC.

This clonotype was picked up one time. V usage is TRBV3-1 and J usage is TRBJ2-1, with 8 bases lining up with TRBD2. Germline CDR1 and CDR2: LGHDT and YNNKEL (reference sequence). V was pared by 0 bases and J by 4 bases, with 5 bases of the junction left unmatched. This CDR3 spans 16 amino acids. The CDR3 sequence is CASSQDRLAPYNEQFF. The CDR3 DNA reads as TGTGCCAGCAGCCAAGACCGACTAGCGCCTTACAATGAGCAGTTCTTC.

The rearrangement links TRBV27 to TRBJ2-1; D is possibly TRBD1 or TRBD2 (5 bases each). The CDR3 is made up of 15 amino acids. From germline, CDR1 is MNHEY and CDR2 SMNVEV (reference sequence). Trimming pared 5 bases from V and 2 bases from J, leaving 13 bases between. The CDR3 reads CASSLTEGPYNEQFF. For the CDR3, the DNA is TGTGCCAGCAGTCTGACAGAGGGTCCCTACAATGAGCAGTTCTTC.

The chain carries TRBV9 and TRBJ2-5; TRBD1 or TRBD2 may be the D gene (5 bases each). CDR3 length equals 14 residues. Germline loops: CDR1 SGDLS, CDR2 YYNGEE. V dropped 0 bases and J dropped 3 bases, with 9 bases sitting between them. The CDR3 reads CASSVEGREETQYF. The CDR3 nucleotides read TGTGCCAGCAGCGTAGAGGGACGAGAAGAGACCCAGTACTTC.